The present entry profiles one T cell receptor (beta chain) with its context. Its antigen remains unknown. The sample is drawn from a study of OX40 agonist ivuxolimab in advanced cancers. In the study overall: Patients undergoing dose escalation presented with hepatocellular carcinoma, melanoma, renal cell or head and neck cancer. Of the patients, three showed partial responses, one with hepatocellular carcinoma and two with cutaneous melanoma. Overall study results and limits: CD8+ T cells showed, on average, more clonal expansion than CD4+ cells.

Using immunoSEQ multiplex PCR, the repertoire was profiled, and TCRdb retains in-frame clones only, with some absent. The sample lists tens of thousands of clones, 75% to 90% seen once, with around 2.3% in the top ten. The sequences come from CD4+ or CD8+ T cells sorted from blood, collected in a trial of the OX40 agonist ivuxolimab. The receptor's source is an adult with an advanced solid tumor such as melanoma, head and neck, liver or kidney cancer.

CDR3: CASSENGAGAGGYTF. The CDR3 coding sequence is TGTGCCAGCAGTGAAAATGGGGCAGGAGCGGGGGGCTACACCTTC. The genes are TRBV6-1 and TRBJ1-2, with D possibly matching TRBD1 (5 bases). Trimming shortened V by 2 bases and J by 8 bases, and 18 bases separated the two germline ends. Per germline, CDR1 MNHNS and CDR2 SASEGT. The CDR3 contains 15 residues.